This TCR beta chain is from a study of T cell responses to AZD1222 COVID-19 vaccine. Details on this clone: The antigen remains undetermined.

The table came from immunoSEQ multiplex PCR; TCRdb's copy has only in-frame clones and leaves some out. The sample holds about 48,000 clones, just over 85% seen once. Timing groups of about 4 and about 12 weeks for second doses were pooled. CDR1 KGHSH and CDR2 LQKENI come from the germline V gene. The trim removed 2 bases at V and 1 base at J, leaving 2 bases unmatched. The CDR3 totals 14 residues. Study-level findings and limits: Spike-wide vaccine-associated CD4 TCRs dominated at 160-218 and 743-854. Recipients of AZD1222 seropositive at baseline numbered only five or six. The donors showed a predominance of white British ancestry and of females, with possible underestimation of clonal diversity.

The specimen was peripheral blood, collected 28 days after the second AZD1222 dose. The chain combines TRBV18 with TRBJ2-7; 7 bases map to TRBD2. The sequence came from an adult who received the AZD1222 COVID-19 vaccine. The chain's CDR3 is CASSPGDYSYEQYF. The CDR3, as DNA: TGTGCCAGCTCACCAGGGGACTATTCCTACGAGCAGTACTTC.